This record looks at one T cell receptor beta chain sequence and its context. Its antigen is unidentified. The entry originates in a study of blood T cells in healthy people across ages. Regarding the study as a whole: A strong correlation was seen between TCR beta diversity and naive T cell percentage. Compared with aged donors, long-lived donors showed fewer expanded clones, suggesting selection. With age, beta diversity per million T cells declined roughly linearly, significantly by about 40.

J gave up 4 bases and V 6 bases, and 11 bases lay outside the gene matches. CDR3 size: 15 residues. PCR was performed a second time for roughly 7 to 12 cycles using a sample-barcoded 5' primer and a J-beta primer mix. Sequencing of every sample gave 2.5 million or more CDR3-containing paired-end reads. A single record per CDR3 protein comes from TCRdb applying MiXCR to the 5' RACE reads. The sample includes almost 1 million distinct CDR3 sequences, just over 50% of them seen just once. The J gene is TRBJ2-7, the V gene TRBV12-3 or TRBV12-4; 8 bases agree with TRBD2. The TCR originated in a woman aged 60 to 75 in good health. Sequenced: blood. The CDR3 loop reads CASSGGAGHGYEQYF. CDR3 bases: TGTGCCAGCAGCGGGGGGGCAGGCCATGGGTACGAGCAGTACTTC.